The clone carrying this TCR beta chain was recorded many times. Its antigen is undetermined. The sample belongs to a study of identical twins. Trimming removed 1 base at V and 2 bases at J, with 9 bases between. The CDR3 is 14 residues long. Overall study results and limits: Cord blood beta clonotypes present at high abundance carried fewer insertions; no such pattern appeared in memory repertoires. Weaker excess twin sharing was seen among beta out-of-frame sequences. Modelling approaches yielded underestimates of out-of-frame TCR alpha sharing between monozygotic twins.

TCRdb re-called the 5' RACE reads with MiXCR, one entry per CDR3 protein. The data show 690,000 or so distinct CDR3 sequences, about 9.4% seen once. This same sample was also part of a study on yellow fever vaccine responses in identical twins. This second study notes: Twins showed a vaccine T cell response that reportedly seemed partly convergent, partly personalized.

This clonotype originated in a young woman in good health. The chain recombines TRBV12-3 or TRBV12-4 with TRBJ2-7; D is possibly TRBD2 (6 bases). Sequencing was done on a sample of PBMCs. The CDR3 sequence is CASSLGRGTYEQYF. The CDR3 DNA sequence: TGTGCCAGCAGTTTAGGGAGGGGAACCTACGAGCAGTACTTC.